This TCR beta chain comes out of a study of CD8+ T cells in alopecia areata. The study, taken as a whole, reports: Sequenced scalp T cells also include alphabeta T cells resident in normal skin.

The sequencing template was cDNA reverse transcribed from extracted RNA. Sequencing was performed with immunoSEQ multiplex PCR; in TCRdb, only in-frame clones are kept and a portion is missing. The sample records roughly 220,000 clones, 66% being singletons. As for treatment: oral pan-JAK inhibitor, 5-10 mg twice daily. About this clone: Its antigen remains unidentified.

The CDR3 totals 15 residues. V shed 0 bases and J shed 0 bases, with 9 bases lying between them. CDR1 and CDR2 (germline): MNHEY, SMNVEV (reference sequence). The specimen comprised CD4+ T cells sorted from blood, sampled at approximately week 45, from a patient treated with tofacitinib. This receptor was taken from a human donor with alopecia areata. V usage is TRBV27 and J usage is TRBJ2-7; D remains unclear. CDR3 nucleotides: TGTGCCAGCAGTTTATCGGGCGTAAGCTCCTACGAGCAGTACTTC. Translation gives CASSLSGVSSYEQYF.